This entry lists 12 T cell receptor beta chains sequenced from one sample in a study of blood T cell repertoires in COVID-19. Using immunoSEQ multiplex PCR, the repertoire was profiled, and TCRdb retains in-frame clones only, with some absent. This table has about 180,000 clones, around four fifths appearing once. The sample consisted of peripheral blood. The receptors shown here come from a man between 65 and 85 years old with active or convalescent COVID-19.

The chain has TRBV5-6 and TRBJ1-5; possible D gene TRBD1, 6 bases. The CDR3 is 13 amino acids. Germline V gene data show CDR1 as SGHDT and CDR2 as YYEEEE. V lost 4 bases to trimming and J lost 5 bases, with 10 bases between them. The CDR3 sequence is CASSPNRDQPQHF. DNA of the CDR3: TGTGCCAGCAGCCCCAACAGGGATCAGCCCCAGCATTTT.

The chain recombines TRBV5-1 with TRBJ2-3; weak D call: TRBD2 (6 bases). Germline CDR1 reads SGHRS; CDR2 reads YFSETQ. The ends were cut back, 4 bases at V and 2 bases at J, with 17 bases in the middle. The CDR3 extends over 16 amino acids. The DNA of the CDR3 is TGCGCCAGCAGCCCTCAGGCGGGGTCTTACACAGATACGCAGTATTTT. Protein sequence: CASSPQAGSYTDTQYF.

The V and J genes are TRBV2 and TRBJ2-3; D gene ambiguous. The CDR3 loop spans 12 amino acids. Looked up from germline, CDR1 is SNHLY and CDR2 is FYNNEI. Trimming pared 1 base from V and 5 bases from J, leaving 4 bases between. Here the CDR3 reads CASSEVIDTQYF. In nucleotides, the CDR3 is TGTGCCAGCAGTGAAGTAATAGATACGCAGTATTTT.

DNA of the CDR3: TGTGCCAGCACCCAACGGGTAGCGGGTTATGAGCAGTTCTTC. Translating gives CASTQRVAGYEQFF. The J gene is TRBJ2-1, the V gene TRBV6-6; 7 bases map to TRBD2. The CDR3 spans 14 residues. J lost 8 bases, V lost 7 bases, and 11 bases had no gene match. Looked up from germline, CDR1 is MNHNY and CDR2 is SVGAGI (reference sequence).

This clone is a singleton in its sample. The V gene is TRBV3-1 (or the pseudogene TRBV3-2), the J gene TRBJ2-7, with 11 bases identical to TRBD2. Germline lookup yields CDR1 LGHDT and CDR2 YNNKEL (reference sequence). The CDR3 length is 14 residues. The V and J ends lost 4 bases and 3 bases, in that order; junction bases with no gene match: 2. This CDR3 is CASSLGLAGYEQYF. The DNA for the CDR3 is TGTGCCAGCAGCCTAGGACTAGCGGGCTACGAGCAGTACTTC.

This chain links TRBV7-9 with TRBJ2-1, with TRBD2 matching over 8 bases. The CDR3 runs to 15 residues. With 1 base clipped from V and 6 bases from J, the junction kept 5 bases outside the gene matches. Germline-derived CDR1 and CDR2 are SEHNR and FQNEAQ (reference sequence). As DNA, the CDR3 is TGTGCCAGCAGCTTAGGGACTAGCTCTCTCAATGAGCAGTTCTTC. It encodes CASSLGTSSLNEQFF.

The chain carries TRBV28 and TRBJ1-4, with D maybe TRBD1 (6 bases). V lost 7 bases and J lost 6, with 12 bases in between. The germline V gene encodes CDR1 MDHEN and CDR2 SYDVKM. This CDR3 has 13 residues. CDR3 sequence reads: CASKSGADEKLFF. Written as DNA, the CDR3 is TGTGCCAGCAAGTCAGGGGCCGATGAAAAACTGTTTTTT.

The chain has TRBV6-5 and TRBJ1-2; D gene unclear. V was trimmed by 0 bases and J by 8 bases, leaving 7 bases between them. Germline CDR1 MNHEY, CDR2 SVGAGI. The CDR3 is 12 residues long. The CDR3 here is CASSYSGRGYTF. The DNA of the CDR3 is TGTGCCAGCAGTTACTCGGGGAGGGGCTACACCTTC.

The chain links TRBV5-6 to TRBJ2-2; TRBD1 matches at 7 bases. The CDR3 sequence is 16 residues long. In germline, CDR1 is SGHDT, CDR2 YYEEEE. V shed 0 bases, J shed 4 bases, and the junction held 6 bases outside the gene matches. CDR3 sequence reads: CASSLEAGGGTGELFF. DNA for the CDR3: TGTGCCAGCAGCTTGGAGGCAGGGGGTGGCACCGGGGAGCTGTTTTTT. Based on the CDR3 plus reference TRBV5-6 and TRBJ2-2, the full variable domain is DAGVTQSPTHLIKTRGQQVTLRCSPKSGHDTVSWYQQALGQGPQFIFQYYEEEERQRGNFPDRFSGHQFPNYSSELNVNALLLGDSALYLCASSLEAGGGTGELFFGEGSRLTVL.

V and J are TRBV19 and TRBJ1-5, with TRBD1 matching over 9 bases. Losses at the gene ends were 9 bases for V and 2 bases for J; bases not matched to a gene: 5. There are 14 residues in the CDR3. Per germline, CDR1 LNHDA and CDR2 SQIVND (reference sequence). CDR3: CASGDRVGNQPQHF. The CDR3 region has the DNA TGTGCCAGCGGGGACAGGGTCGGCAATCAGCCCCAGCATTTT. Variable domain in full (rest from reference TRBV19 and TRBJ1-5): DGGITQSPKYLFRKEGQNVTLSCEQNLNHDAMYWYRQDPGQGLRLIYYSQIVNDFQKGDIAEGYSVSREKKESFPLTVTSAQKNPTAFYLCASGDRVGNQPQHFGDGTRLSIL.

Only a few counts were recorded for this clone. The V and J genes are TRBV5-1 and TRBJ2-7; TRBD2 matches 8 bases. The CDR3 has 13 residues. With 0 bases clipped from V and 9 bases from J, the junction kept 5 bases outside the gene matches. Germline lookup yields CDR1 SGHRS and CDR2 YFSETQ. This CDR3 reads CASSLAEAGGQYF. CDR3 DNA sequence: TGCGCCAGCAGCTTGGCCGAGGCGGGGGGGCAGTACTTC. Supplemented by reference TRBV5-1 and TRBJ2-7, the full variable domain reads KAGVTQTPRYLIKTRGQQVTLSCSPISGHRSVSWYQQTPGQGLQFLFEYFSETQRNKGNFPGRFSGRQFSNSRSEMNVSTLELGDSALYLCASSLAEAGGQYFGPGTRLTVT.

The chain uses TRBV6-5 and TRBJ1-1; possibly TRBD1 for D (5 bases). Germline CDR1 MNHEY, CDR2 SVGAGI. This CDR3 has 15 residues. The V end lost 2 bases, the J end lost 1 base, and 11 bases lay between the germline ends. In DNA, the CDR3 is TGTGCCAGCAGTTACCCAGGGAGGACGAACACTGAAGCTTTCTTT. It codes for CASSYPGRTNTEAFF.